This entry lists 27 T cell receptor beta chains sequenced from one sample in a study of T cell repertoires in cytomegalovirus infection. Their antigens are not known. TCRdb recomputed calls from the reads with MiXCR, one row per CDR3 protein. The table records hundreds of thousands of distinct CDR3 sequences, about a third of them present only once. Sequenced material: cultured CD8+ T cells from PBMCs, taken from culture after CMV antigen stimulation. These receptors were taken from a human donor in good health (CMV status not recorded). Some clones in this sample may be carry-over from other donors' samples.

The chain carries TRBV5-4 and TRBJ1-5, with 8 nucleotides matching TRBD1. V lost 4 bases to trimming and J lost 5 bases; unmatched junction nucleotides: 5. CDR1 and CDR2 (germline): SGHNT, YYREEE (reference sequence). This CDR3 spans 14 amino acids. The DNA of the CDR3 is TGTGCCAGCAGCGCCTCAGGGGGCTATCAGCCCCAGCATTTT. The encoded protein is CASSASGGYQPQHF.

In its sample, this clonotype was seen once. This chain connects TRBV28 to TRBJ2-1; the match to TRBD2 covers 8 bases. V lost 3 bases and J lost 5; bases outside the gene matches: 6. The CDR3 is made up of 15 amino acids. Germline loops: CDR1 MDHEN, CDR2 SYDVKM. CDR3 residues: CASSFSGTRDNEQFF. The CDR3 DNA is TGTGCCAGCAGTTTCTCCGGGACTAGGGACAATGAGCAGTTCTTC.

The CDR3 loop reads CASRENGRPHGAEAFF. The CDR3 nucleotides read TGTGCCAGCAGGGAAAACGGACGGCCCCACGGGGCTGAAGCTTTCTTT. The rearrangement links TRBV6-2 or TRBV6-3 to TRBJ1-1; D is unclear. V lost 6 bases and J 6 bases, leaving 23 bases between the germline ends. CDR3 length: 16 amino acids. Germline V gene lookup returns CDR1 MNHEY and CDR2 SVGEGT.

This clonotype was detected many times. The rearrangement links TRBV7-6 to TRBJ2-3; TRBD1 or TRBD2 may be the D gene (6 bases each). This CDR3 comprises 16 residues. The germline V gene has CDR1 SGHVS and CDR2 FNYEAQ. V was trimmed by 0 bases and J by 4 bases, leaving 14 bases between them. Here the CDR3 DNA reads TGTGCCAGCAGCTTAGCGTGGGGGGCTGGCCCAGATACGCAGTATTTT. It specifies CASSLAWGAGPDTQYF. The full variable domain, in which reference TRBV7-6 and TRBJ2-3 provide the parts outside the CDR3, is GAGVSQSPRYKVTKRGQDVALRCDPISGHVSLYWYRQALGQGPEFLTYFNYEAQQDKSGLPNDRFSAERPEGSISTLTIQRTEQRDSAMYRCASSLAWGAGPDTQYFGPGTRLTVL.

The J gene is TRBJ2-3, the V gene TRBV12-3 or TRBV12-4, with 11 bases matching TRBD2. The CDR3 spans 16 residues. V was pared by 5 bases and J by 5 bases, with 9 bases of the junction left unmatched. The CDR3 region is CASSGPGLAGQDTQYF. Written as DNA, the CDR3 is TGTGCCAGCAGTGGCCCCGGACTAGCGGGTCAAGATACGCAGTATTTT.

The chain has TRBV5-5 and TRBJ2-1, with 9 bases fitting TRBD2. The J segment lost 7 bases and the V segment lost 1 base, leaving 6 bases of the junction unmatched. The germline V gene encodes CDR1 SGHKS and CDR2 YYEKEE (reference sequence). This CDR3 has 15 residues. The CDR3 DNA reads TGTGCCAGCAGCTTGTACGCGGGGGGGCCGAATGAGCAGTTCTTC. Protein sequence: CASSLYAGGPNEQFF.

This clonotype was counted only a few times. This sequence joins TRBV9 and TRBJ2-2; D is unclear. The ends were cut back, 3 bases at V and 9 bases at J, with 12 bases in the middle. In germline, CDR1 is SGDLS, CDR2 YYNGEE. The CDR3 is made up of 13 amino acids. This CDR3 is CASSATLARELFF. The DNA for the CDR3 is TGTGCCAGCAGCGCCACTCTTGCAAGGGAGCTGTTTTTT.

This clonotype was seen a handful of times. The genes are TRBV6-4 and TRBJ1-1; TRBD1 might be the D (6 bases). The CDR3 runs to 14 residues. Germline V gene lookup returns CDR1 MRHNA and CDR2 SNTAGT. Trimming left V 5 bases short and J 5 bases short, with 15 bases between. CDR3 residues: CASSRGGDGTEAFF. In DNA, the CDR3 is TGTGCCAGCAGTCGAGGGGGGGACGGGACTGAAGCTTTCTTT.

The chain uses TRBV28 and TRBJ1-5; D is ambiguous. The germline CDR1 and CDR2 sequences are MDHEN and SYDVKM. This CDR3 is 11 amino acids long. Trimming took 6 bases from V and 4 from J, leaving 4 bases between them. The CDR3 loop reads CASRNNQPQHF. The CDR3 region has the DNA TGTGCCAGCAGAAATAATCAGCCCCAGCATTTT.

The gene calls are TRBV7-9 and TRBJ1-1; perhaps TRBD1 as D (5 bases). The germline V gene has CDR1 SEHNR and CDR2 FQNEAQ (reference sequence). Between the trimmed V and J ends, which lost 6 bases and 5 bases, there was a span of 13 bases. This CDR3 has 13 residues. Here the CDR3 reads CASRPGRVTEAFF. CDR3 DNA: TGTGCCAGCAGGCCAGGGAGGGTTACTGAAGCTTTCTTT.

There are many counts of this clonotype. The chain carries TRBV7-8 and TRBJ2-7, with 9 nucleotides matching TRBD2. The V and J ends lost 0 bases and 0 bases, in that order; junction bases with no gene match: 6. The CDR3 spans 17 residues. Per the germline V gene, CDR1 is SGHVS and CDR2 is FQNEAQ. The CDR3: CASSLAAGLAFSYEQYF. The CDR3 nucleotides are TGTGCCAGCAGCTTAGCGGCGGGACTAGCCTTCTCCTACGAGCAGTACTTC. The entire variable domain, with the rest obtained from reference TRBV7-8 and TRBJ2-7, is as follows: GAGVSQSPRYKVAKRGQDVALRCDPISGHVSLFWYQQALGQGPEFLTYFQNEAQLDKSGLPSDRFFAERPEGSVSTLKIQRTQQEDSAVYLCASSLAAGLAFSYEQYFGPGTRLTVT.

The chain joins TRBV7-9 to TRBJ1-1, with 7 bases identical to TRBD1. V shed 5 bases and J 0 bases; nucleotides not matched to a gene: 15. The CDR3 covers 18 residues. Germline assignment: CDR1 SEHNR and CDR2 FQNEAQ (reference sequence). The CDR3 spells CASSPSFQGGGMNTEAFF. The CDR3 DNA sequence: TGTGCCAGCAGCCCCTCGTTCCAGGGGGGCGGGATGAACACTGAAGCTTTCTTT.

This clonotype showed up just a few times. The chain recombines TRBV12-5 with TRBJ2-2; TRBD1 is a possible D gene (6 bases). The germline gives CDR1 LGHNT, CDR2 FRNRAP. Trimming pared 6 bases from V and 13 bases from J, leaving 18 bases between. The CDR3 sequence is 13 residues long. CDR3 DNA: TGTGCTAGTGGATTTCAGGGACATCGGCGGCTGTTTTTT. Encoded protein: CASGFQGHRRLFF.

The chain uses TRBV6-1 and TRBJ2-1; no clear D gene. The germline CDR1 and CDR2 sequences are MNHNS and SASEGT. V lost 2 bases and J 5 bases, leaving 7 bases between the germline ends. This CDR3 comprises 13 residues. For the CDR3, the DNA is TGTGCCAGCAGTGAAAGGGCTAACAATGAGCAGTTCTTC. Residues: CASSERANNEQFF.

V usage is TRBV7-9 and J usage is TRBJ2-2, with no clear D. CDR1 is SEHNR, CDR2 FQNEAQ, per germline (reference sequence). The CDR3 is 14 residues long. The ends were cut back, 1 base at V and 5 bases at J, with 8 bases in the middle. The CDR3 sequence: CASSLVTETGELFF. The CDR3 DNA reads TGTGCCAGCAGCTTAGTTACAGAAACCGGGGAGCTGTTTTTT.

The chain joins TRBV19 to TRBJ1-1; 10 bases are shared with TRBD1. From germline, CDR1 is LNHDA and CDR2 SQIVND (reference sequence). Germline trimming cut 4 bases from V and 5 bases from J; bases unmatched to any gene: 4. The CDR3 covers 14 residues. CDR3 nucleotides: TGTGCCAGTAGTAAAGACAGGGGGCCAACTGAAGCTTTCTTT. Its protein is CASSKDRGPTEAFF.

V and J are TRBV7-6 and TRBJ2-7; the match to TRBD2 covers 7 bases. The CDR3 spans 14 residues. The trim removed 5 bases at V and 2 bases at J, leaving 6 bases unmatched. Germline CDR1 is SGHVS and CDR2 is FNYEAQ. The CDR3 DNA follows: TGTGCCAGCAGCGAGGGAGGGGTCCCCTACGAGCAGTACTTC. Its translation is CASSEGGVPYEQYF.

This clonotype was counted a few times. CDR3: CASSNSRGPYNEQFF. CDR3 nucleotide sequence: TGTGCCAGTAGTAACAGCAGGGGGCCCTACAATGAGCAGTTCTTC. The chain employs TRBV19 and TRBJ2-1, with 8 bases matching TRBD1. V lost 4 bases to trimming and J lost 2 bases; unmatched junction nucleotides: 4. The germline gives CDR1 LNHDA, CDR2 SQIVND (reference sequence). CDR3 size: 15 residues.

The V gene is TRBV6-5, the J gene TRBJ2-5; TRBD2 matches 11 bases. Germline-derived CDR1 and CDR2 are MNHEY and SVGAGI. The CDR3 loop spans 16 amino acids. V lost 7 bases and J lost 1; bases outside the gene matches: 8. The CDR3 DNA follows: TGTGCCAGCACCTATGGACTAGCGGGCCGCCAAGAGACCCAGTACTTC. Protein: CASTYGLAGRQETQYF.

In this sample, this clonotype turned up many times. The chain recombines TRBV7-2 with TRBJ2-1; TRBD2 aligns across 9 bases. Germline V lookup: CDR1 SGHTA, CDR2 FQGNSA. The CDR3 spans 16 residues. V trimming: 2 bases; J trimming: 6 bases; junction bases outside the gene matches: 8. The CDR3 DNA sequence: TGTGCCAGCAGCTTACTCCTAGCGGGGCAGTCCAATGAGCAGTTCTTC. Encoded protein: CASSLLLAGQSNEQFF.

In this sample, this clonotype turned up a few times. The chain combines TRBV6-6 with TRBJ1-4, with a tentative D call TRBD1 (6 bases). The V and J ends lost 3 bases and 5 bases respectively, with 10 bases between them. The CDR3 consists of 14 residues. Per the germline V gene, CDR1 is MNHNY and CDR2 is SVGAGI (reference sequence). The CDR3 DNA reads TGTGCCAGCAGTTATAGACAGGTGAATGAAAAACTGTTTTTT. Its translation: CASSYRQVNEKLFF.

This clonotype has a handful of counts. This chain's CDR3 is CASSWTLNQPQHF. CDR3 nucleotides: TGTGCCAGCAGTTGGACACTCAATCAGCCCCAGCATTTT. The V gene is TRBV12-3 or TRBV12-4, the J gene TRBJ1-5, with a possible D match to TRBD1 (5 bases). V shed 4 bases and J shed 3 bases, with 7 bases lying between them. The CDR3 is made up of 13 amino acids.

In this sample, this clonotype turned up a few times. The gene calls are TRBV12-3 or TRBV12-4 and TRBJ2-1, with D maybe TRBD1 (6 bases). V was clipped by 5 bases and J by 4 bases, with 15 bases between them. The CDR3 extends over 15 amino acids. The CDR3 loop reads CASSTTGMVYNEQFF. Written as DNA, the CDR3 is TGTGCCAGCAGTACGACAGGAATGGTATACAATGAGCAGTTCTTC.

This clonotype appeared a few times. The rearrangement joins TRBV15 to TRBJ2-3, with 7 bases fitting TRBD1. Germline CDR1 LNHNV, CDR2 YYDKDF (reference sequence). Trimming took 1 base from V and 9 from J; bases not matched to a gene: 13. CDR3 size: 16 residues. The CDR3 sequence: CATSRVKQGPLSTQYF. CDR3 DNA: TGTGCCACCAGCAGAGTCAAACAGGGGCCGCTCTCAACGCAGTATTTT.

This clonotype was counted a few times. CDR3 DNA sequence: TGTGCCAGCAGCCCCCGGACTACCATAGGCCGCTACGAGCAGTACTTC. Its translation is CASSPRTTIGRYEQYF. The chain combines TRBV14 with TRBJ2-7, with D maybe TRBD2 (6 bases). Germline V CDR1 and CDR2: SGHDN, FVKESK. The CDR3 runs 16 residues. Trimming removed 4 bases at V and 3 bases at J, with 19 bases between.

The CDR3 DNA reads as TGCGCCAGCAGTTTCAAGAGGGACACTGAAGCTTTCTTT. It is translated as CASSFKRDTEAFF. The chain joins TRBV5-1 to TRBJ1-1; no definite D call. The CDR3 consists of 13 residues. Looked up from germline, CDR1 is SGHRS and CDR2 is YFSETQ. The V end was cut by 5 bases, the J end by 3 bases, with 11 bases between. The variable domain in full, with the rest retrieved from reference TRBV5-1 and TRBJ1-1, is KAGVTQTPRYLIKTRGQQVTLSCSPISGHRSVSWYQQTPGQGLQFLFEYFSETQRNKGNFPGRFSGRQFSNSRSEMNVSTLELGDSALYLCASSFKRDTEAFFGQGTRLTVV.

The chain links TRBV4-3 to TRBJ1-1; weak D call: TRBD1 (6 bases). There are 17 residues in the CDR3. The V end lost 1 base, the J end lost 0 bases, and 15 bases lay between the germline ends. Germline loops: CDR1 LGHNA, CDR2 YSLEER. As DNA, the CDR3 is TGCGCCAGCAGCCAAGTGCCCAAGGGGGGTATGAACACTGAAGCTTTCTTT. Its protein product is CASSQVPKGGMNTEAFF.